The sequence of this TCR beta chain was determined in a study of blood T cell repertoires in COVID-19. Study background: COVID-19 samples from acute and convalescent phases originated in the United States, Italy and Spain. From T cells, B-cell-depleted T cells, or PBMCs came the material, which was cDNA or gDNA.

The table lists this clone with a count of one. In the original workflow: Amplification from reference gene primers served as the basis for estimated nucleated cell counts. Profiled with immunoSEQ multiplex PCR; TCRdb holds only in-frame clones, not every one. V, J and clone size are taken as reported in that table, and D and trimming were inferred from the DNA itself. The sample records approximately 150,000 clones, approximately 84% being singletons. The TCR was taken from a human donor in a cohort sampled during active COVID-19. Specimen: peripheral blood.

CDR3 DNA: TGTGCCAGCAGTGGGCAGGCCCCTTTTTCCTATAATTCACCCCTCCACTTT. As protein: CASSGQAPFSYNSPLHF. The gene calls are TRBV6-1 and TRBJ1-6; D call uncertain. Between the trimmed V and J ends, which lost 4 bases and 1 base, there was a span of 14 bases. Germline lookup yields CDR1 MNHNS and CDR2 SASEGT. The CDR3 totals 17 residues.